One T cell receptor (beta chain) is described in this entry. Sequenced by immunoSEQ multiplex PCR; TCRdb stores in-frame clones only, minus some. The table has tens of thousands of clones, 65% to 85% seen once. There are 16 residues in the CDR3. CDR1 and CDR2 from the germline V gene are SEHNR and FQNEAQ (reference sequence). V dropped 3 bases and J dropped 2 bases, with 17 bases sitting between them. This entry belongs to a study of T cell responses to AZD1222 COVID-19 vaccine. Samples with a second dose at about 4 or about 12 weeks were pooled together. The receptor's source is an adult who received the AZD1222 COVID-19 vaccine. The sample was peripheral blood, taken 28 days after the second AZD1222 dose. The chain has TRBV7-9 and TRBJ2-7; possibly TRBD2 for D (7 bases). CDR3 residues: CASSFLARGGAYEQYF. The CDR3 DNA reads TGTGCCAGCAGCTTCTTGGCTCGAGGGGGGGCCTACGAGCAGTACTTC.